What follows is one T cell receptor (beta chain) and its context. Its antigen is not identified. These data belong to a study of cytomegalovirus exposure and HLA in healthy donors. Germline loops: CDR1 SQVTM, CDR2 ANQGSEA. The CDR3 has 13 amino acids. V was cut by 3 bases and J by 4 bases, with 10 bases left in between. Amplification used 60 Vbeta primers and 13 Jbeta primers. Clones were sequenced by immunoSEQ multiplex PCR, and TCRdb holds only the in-frame ones, with some missing. The sample has some 130,000 clones, around 63% seen once. Study-level results: Altogether, 160 or so TCR beta chains were recorded as cytomegalovirus-associated.

The sequence was obtained from a human donor in good health. The sequencing sample was made of PBMCs. The rearrangement links TRBV29-1 to TRBJ2-1; D gene ambiguous. CDR3 loop: CSVDTNKYNEQFF. DNA of the CDR3: TGCAGCGTTGACACCAACAAATACAATGAGCAGTTCTTC.